These 5 T cell receptor beta chains originate from one sample sequenced in a study of beta chain features in type 1 diabetes. Expressed TCRB transcripts were sequenced because the isolated RNA had all been reverse transcribed beforehand. Measured with immunoSEQ multiplex PCR; TCRdb has only the in-frame clones, and not every one. The sample consists of hundreds of thousands of clones, around 9.9% of them appearing once. Study-wide points: Moderate yet significant TCRB CDR3 shortening was seen in Type 1 diabetes patients in all four CD4+ subsets.

Their antigens are not known. Input material: naive CD4+ T cells from blood. The receptors originated from a man aged 30 to 45 with type 1 diabetes.

This sequence joins TRBV7-2 and TRBJ2-7; possible D gene TRBD2, 5 bases. The CDR3 is 12 residues long. V was pared by 5 bases and J by 6 bases, with 11 bases between. The germline gives CDR1 SGHTA, CDR2 FQGNSA. This CDR3 reads CASSPASTEQYF. CDR3 DNA: TGTGCCAGCAGCCCAGCTAGCACCGAGCAGTACTTC. The whole variable domain, remainder taken from reference TRBV7-2 and TRBJ2-7, is GAGVSQSPSNKVTEKGKDVELRCDPISGHTALYWYRQSLGQGLEFLIYFQGNSAPDKSGLPSDRFSAERTGGSVSTLTIQRTQQEDSAVYLCASSPASTEQYFGPGTRLTVT.

A few counts support this clone. V gene TRBV6-5 combines with J gene TRBJ2-2; a possible D gene is TRBD2 (6 bases). V was trimmed by 0 bases and J by 2 bases, leaving 10 bases between them. There are 16 residues in the CDR3. CDR1 is MNHEY, CDR2 SVGAGI, per germline. The CDR3 region has the DNA TGTGCCAGCAGTTACTCGACTAGTGGTAACACCGGGGAGCTGTTTTTT. It translates to CASSYSTSGNTGELFF.

The chain combines TRBV7-2 with TRBJ1-6; no clear D gene. CDR1 is SGHTA, CDR2 FQGNSA, per germline. The CDR3 runs 13 residues. V was pared by 8 bases and J by 8 bases, with 13 bases between. The CDR3 DNA reads as TGTGCCAGCTTCGCTTCGGGGTATTCACCCCTCCACTTT. Encoded protein: CASFASGYSPLHF.

The J gene is TRBJ2-1, the V gene TRBV7-9, with a weak D call TRBD2 (7 bases). The length of the CDR3 is 15 residues. V shed 2 bases and J shed 8 bases, with 16 bases lying between them. Germline CDR1 reads SEHNR; CDR2 reads FQNEAQ (reference sequence). This chain's CDR3 is CASSLWGGRVDEQFF. The CDR3, as DNA: TGTGCCAGCAGCTTATGGGGGGGCAGGGTCGATGAGCAGTTCTTC.

The chain links TRBV2 to TRBJ1-2; TRBD1 agrees at 7 bases. Germline V gene data show CDR1 as SNHLY and CDR2 as FYNNEI. V was pared by 8 bases and J by 4 bases, with 10 bases of the junction left unmatched. This CDR3 spans 14 amino acids. The CDR3 coding sequence is TGTGCCAGCCAGACAGGGAACGGGGGCTATGGCTACACCTTC. Translated, it gives CASQTGNGGYGYTF.